A selection of T cell receptor beta chains follows, all from one sample in a study of shared clonotypes between healthy human individuals. TCRdb keeps only in-frame clones here, not all; method: immunoSEQ multiplex PCR. This table has approximately 1.9 million clones, approximately 92% appearing once. Sample: naive CD8+ T cells from PBMCs. The receptor source for this set is a young man in good health. Some clones in this sample may be carry-over from other donors' samples. CDR3s include the opening cysteine and the closing phenylalanine or tryptophan. D genes are given only for firm matches. Size is stated for part of the rows, as once, few or many counts, or as a class when the clone is expanded.

clone size,D gene,V gene,J gene,CDR3 DNA,CDR3 protein
once,NA,TRBV5-1,TRBJ2-7,TGCGCCAGCAGCCCCAGGGGAAGCTCCTACGAGCAGTACTTC,CASSPRGSSYEQYF
NA,NA,TRBV28,TRBJ2-7,TGTGCCAGCAGTTCCCTAAGAGGCGCGACCTACGAGCAGTACTTC,CASSSLRGATYEQYF
NA,TRBD2,TRBV7-9,TRBJ2-7,TGTGCCAGCACCCCTAGCGGGGCTTACGAGCAGTACTTC,CASTPSGAYEQYF
NA,NA,TRBV28,TRBJ2-7,TGTGCCAGCAGTCTTGGTTACGAGCAGTACTTC,CASSLGYEQYF
NA,TRBD1,TRBV15,TRBJ2-2,TGTGCCACCAGCACCCCCGGGACAGGGCGTAATGTTAACACCGGGGAGCTGTTTTTT,CATSTPGTGRNVNTGELFF
NA,TRBD1,TRBV9,TRBJ2-1,TGTGCCAGCAGCATACAGGGGGCCTTGTCCAATGAGCAGTTCTTC,CASSIQGALSNEQFF
NA,TRBD2,TRBV27,TRBJ2-7,TGTGCCAGCAGTTTCTTAGCGGGAGGGCCCTACGAGCAGTACTTC,CASSFLAGGPYEQYF
NA,NA,TRBV28,TRBJ1-4,TGTGCCAGCAGTTTGCCCAGGGACCAAGAAAAACTGTTTTTT,CASSLPRDQEKLFF
NA,NA,TRBV21-1,TRBJ2-1,TGTGCCAGCAGCAAAGCGCTGAGTAAGCAGTTCTTC,CASSKALSKQFF
few,TRBD1,TRBV27,TRBJ1-5,TGTGCCAGCAGTGTGACAGGGGGGGCTCCATATCAGCCCCAGCATTTT,CASSVTGGAPYQPQHF
NA,NA,TRBV4-3,TRBJ2-7,TGCGCCAGCAGCCAAGAGGGAAACTACGAGCAGTACTTC,CASSQEGNYEQYF
NA,TRBD1,TRBV19,TRBJ1-1,TGTGCCAGTAGTCCTGTCCGGGACAGGGGCGGCACTGAAGCTTTCTTT,CASSPVRDRGGTEAFF
NA,NA,TRBV5-1,TRBJ2-7,TGCGCCAGCAGCTTGGGCCCTCAAACCACCTACGAGCAGTACTTC,CASSLGPQTTYEQYF
NA,NA,TRBV7-2,TRBJ1-1,TGTGCCAGCAGTCCGTCTTGGGGGGTCCCTGAAGCTTTCTTT,CASSPSWGVPEAFF
NA,NA,TRBV5-5,TRBJ1-2,TGTGCCAGCAGCTTGGGACAGGAGTATGGCTACACCTTC,CASSLGQEYGYTF
NA,TRBD1,TRBV5-6,TRBJ2-2,TGTGCCAGCAGCTCAGGGACAGAATCTACCGGGGAGCTGTTTTTT,CASSSGTESTGELFF
NA,NA,TRBV5-6,TRBJ1-6,TGTGCCAGCAGCTTCGGCCAGGGGTATAATTCACCCCTCCACTTT,CASSFGQGYNSPLHF
NA,NA,TRBV27,TRBJ1-2,TGTGCCAGCTGCGGGCTGGCAGGGGCTGGCTACACCTTC,CASCGLAGAGYTF
NA,NA,TRBV4-1,TRBJ2-1,TGCGCCAGCAGCCACGGAAGGAACTCCTACAATGAGCAGTTCTTC,CASSHGRNSYNEQFF
NA,NA,TRBV30,TRBJ1-5,TGTGCCTGGAGTGTTGACAGCCATCAGCCCCAGCATTTT,CAWSVDSHQPQHF
NA,TRBD1,TRBV9,TRBJ2-3,TGTGCCAGCAGCGTAGATCGGGACAGGGGGTTTCAAGATACGCAGTATTTT,CASSVDRDRGFQDTQYF
NA,TRBD2,TRBV10-3,TRBJ2-3,TGTGCCATCAGGGAACTAGCGGAGACGTACACAGATACGCAGTATTTT,CAIRELAETYTDTQYF
NA,NA,TRBV28,TRBJ2-2,TGTGCCAGCAGTCCTAACGACAGGTTCAGCGGGGAGCTGTTTTTT,CASSPNDRFSGELFF
NA,TRBD2,TRBV6-5,TRBJ2-7,TGTGCCAGCAGTTACTCGGGGGGGGTAGGTTACGAGCAGTACTTC,CASSYSGGVGYEQYF
NA,NA,TRBV11-3,TRBJ2-3,TGTGCCAGCAGCCCTGGGAGGGGGAGCACAGATACGCAGTATTTT,CASSPGRGSTDTQYF
NA,NA,TRBV9,TRBJ1-3,TGTGCCAGCAGCGGACGGGGAAACACCATATATTTT,CASSGRGNTIYF
NA,NA,TRBV6-5,TRBJ1-5,TGTGCCAGCAGACTCGGACGGACTAGCAATCAGCCCCAGCATTTT,CASRLGRTSNQPQHF
NA,NA,TRBV30,TRBJ2-4,TGTGCCTGGAGTGACAGAGGGGTGGACATTCAGTACTTC,CAWSDRGVDIQYF
NA,NA,TRBV7-9,TRBJ2-3,TGTGCCAGCAGCCCCAGAGGAGAGGGCACAGATACGCAGTATTTT,CASSPRGEGTDTQYF
NA,TRBD2,TRBV5-1,TRBJ2-7,TGCGCCAGCAGAGGGACTAGCGGGGCCCCCTACGAGCAGTACTTC,CASRGTSGAPYEQYF
NA,NA,TRBV27,TRBJ2-5,TGTGCCAGCAGTTCTCAGGGGGAGGTCGTCGAGACCCAGTACTTC,CASSSQGEVVETQYF
once,NA,TRBV13,TRBJ2-7,TGTGCCAGCAGCCCGGGACGCAGTTTTTTCTACGAGCAGTACTTC,CASSPGRSFFYEQYF
NA,NA,TRBV27,TRBJ2-1,TGTGCCAGCAGTTTAAGGGCGCCATCCTACAATGAGCAGTTCTTC,CASSLRAPSYNEQFF
NA,TRBD2,TRBV5-1,TRBJ2-7,TGCGCCAGCAGCCCAACTAGCGGGAGGGCCCACGAGCAGTACTTC,CASSPTSGRAHEQYF
NA,NA,TRBV25-1,TRBJ1-1,TGTGCCTCTTCGGGGTACACTGAAGCTTTCTTT,CASSGYTEAFF
NA,NA,TRBV11-2,TRBJ2-1,TGTGCCAGCAGCTTAGACAAGGGGCTAGCTGAGCAGTTCTTC,CASSLDKGLAEQFF
NA,NA,TRBV27,TRBJ2-5,TGTGCCAGCAGTTTCGGGGGATGGGGGACCCAGTACTTC,CASSFGGWGTQYF
NA,NA,TRBV15,TRBJ2-7,TGTGCCACCAGCAGAGCCGGGTCCGAGCAGTACTTC,CATSRAGSEQYF
NA,NA,TRBV9,TRBJ2-1,TGTGCCAGCAGCGTAGCTGAGCTGAACAATGAGCAGTTCTTC,CASSVAELNNEQFF
once,TRBD2,TRBV4-3,TRBJ2-7,TGCGCCAGCAGCCCCGGGACTAGCGGCTCCTACGAGCAGTACTTC,CASSPGTSGSYEQYF
NA,TRBD2,TRBV9,TRBJ2-3,TGTGCCAGCACCCAGGGACTAGCGGTCACAGATACGCAGTATTTT,CASTQGLAVTDTQYF
NA,TRBD1,TRBV19,TRBJ1-1,TGTGCCAGCGGACAGGCGAAGAACACTGAAGCTTTCTTT,CASGQAKNTEAFF
once,NA,TRBV6-5,TRBJ2-5,TGTGCCAGCAGTTACAGTGGACGGGAGACCCAGTACTTC,CASSYSGRETQYF
NA,NA,TRBV7-9,TRBJ2-3,TGTGCCAGCAGCTTTGGGTCAGATACGCAGTATTTT,CASSFGSDTQYF
NA,NA,TRBV5-6,TRBJ1-1,TGTGCCAGCAAGGTGACGAACACTGAAGCTTTCTTT,CASKVTNTEAFF
NA,NA,TRBV5-5,TRBJ2-7,TGTGCCAGCAGCTTGCAGGATGGAGGGTTCTACGAGCAGTACTTC,CASSLQDGGFYEQYF